The 5 T cell receptor beta chains below come from one sample, sequenced in a study of vaccination and CD4 T cells after COVID-19. The treatment: approximately nine-day PBMC culture with coronavirus spike peptide pools or control peptides (ViraFEST assay). Their specific antigens are unknown. The Oncomine TCR Beta short-read assay sequenced DNA from cultured CD4+ T cells. TCRdb reprocessed the PCR reads via MiXCR and lists one record per CDR3 protein. The top ten hold around a third of the sample, which has roughly 12,000 distinct CDR3 sequences, approximately 32% seen once. Sequencing used CD4+ T cells from blood, cultured in vitro, obtained before SARS-CoV-2 vaccination. The receptors derive from a human donor who received a COVID-19 vaccine.

The chain uses TRBV2 and TRBJ1-1; 8 bases fit TRBD1. CDR3 size: 14 residues. After removal of 7 bases from V and 4 bases from J, the junction contained 8 bases not matched to a gene. Germline V gives CDR1 SNHLY, CDR2 FYNNEI. CDR3 in DNA: TGTGCCAGCACTGTCAGGGGGCTCGGCACTGAAGCTTTCTTT. It yields the protein CASTVRGLGTEAFF.

This clonotype was observed once. The J gene is TRBJ2-5, the V gene TRBV5-4, with 7 bases identical to TRBD2. The germline V gene has CDR1 SGHNT and CDR2 YYREEE (reference sequence). After removal of 0 bases from V and 4 bases from J, the junction contained 3 bases not matched to a gene. CDR3 length equals 14 residues. The CDR3 nucleotides read TGTGCCAGCAGCTTGGAAGCGGGGTTAGAGACCCAGTACTTC. Translating it yields CASSLEAGLETQYF. The full variable domain, its missing parts supplied by reference TRBV5-4 and TRBJ2-5, is ETGVTQSPTHLIKTRGQQVTLRCSSQSGHNTVSWYQQALGQGPQFIFQYYREEENGRGNFPPRFSGLQFPNYSSELNVNALELDDSALYLCASSLEAGLETQYFGPGTRLLVL.

A few counts support this clonotype. The chain joins TRBV20-1 to TRBJ1-3; the D is unclear. Trimming removed 6 bases at V and 4 bases at J, with 13 bases between. CDR3 length equals 13 residues. The germline gives CDR1 DFQATT, CDR2 SNEGSKA (reference sequence). In DNA, the CDR3 is TGCAGTGCGTGGTTCCAAGAAGGAAACACCATATATTTT. Amino acid sequence: CSAWFQEGNTIYF.

V and J are TRBV19 and TRBJ1-1; TRBD1 aligns across 7 bases. Germline CDR1 is LNHDA and CDR2 is SQIVND (reference sequence). The CDR3 runs 16 residues. Trimming cost V 0 bases and J 10 bases; bases outside gene matches: 14. CDR3 residues: CASSIDPFGEGASAFF. CDR3 DNA: TGTGCCAGTAGTATAGACCCGTTTGGGGAGGGGGCGTCAGCTTTCTTT. Variable domain in full (rest from reference TRBV19 and TRBJ1-1): DGGITQSPKYLFRKEGQNVTLSCEQNLNHDAMYWYRQDPGQGLRLIYYSQIVNDFQKGDIAEGYSVSREKKESFPLTVTSAQKNPTAFYLCASSIDPFGEGASAFFGQGTRLTVV.

V usage is TRBV30 and J usage is TRBJ1-3; 10 positions match TRBD1. This CDR3 comprises 15 residues. The J segment lost 4 bases and the V segment lost 1 base, leaving 4 bases of the junction unmatched. The germline CDR1 and CDR2 sequences are GTSNPN and SVGIG (reference sequence). The CDR3 nucleotides read TGTGCCTGGAGTGCGGGACAGGGGTCAGGAAACACCATATATTTT. Translated: CAWSAGQGSGNTIYF. The full variable domain, rest sourced from reference TRBV30 and TRBJ1-3, is SQTIHQWPATLVQPVGSPLSLECTVEGTSNPNLYWYRQAAGRGLQLLFYSVGIGQISSEVPQNLSASRPQDRQFILSSKKLLLSDSGFYLCAWSAGQGSGNTIYFGEGSWLTVV.